The 21 T cell receptor beta chains presented below share a single source sample, sequenced in a study of blood T cell repertoires in COVID-19. TCRdb's table, derived via immunoSEQ multiplex PCR, lists solely in-frame clones and lacks some. Found here are 160,000 or so clones, more than 75% of them singletons; the top ten hold 10%. Sequencing used peripheral blood. These receptors were taken from a woman in her seventies with COVID-19, enrolled during active disease.

The chain couples TRBV28 to TRBJ1-3; 10 nucleotides agree with TRBD1. CDR3 size: 14 residues. Germline assignment: CDR1 MDHEN and CDR2 SYDVKM. Losses at the gene ends were 4 bases for V and 5 bases for J; bases not matched to a gene: 2. DNA for the CDR3: TGTGCCAGCAGTTGGGACAGGGGTAGAAACACCATATATTTT. This codes for CASSWDRGRNTIYF.

Concerning this clone itself: The sample has other DNA sequences that encode this CDR3 too. This chain joins TRBV7-2 and TRBJ1-2; TRBD1 matches 12 bases. CDR1 is SGHTA and CDR2 is FQGNSA in the germline V gene. This CDR3 has 15 residues. V was clipped by 1 base and J by 7 bases; unmatched bases: 4. The CDR3 DNA reads TGTGCCAGCAGCTTAGGGGACAGGGGGCGGGGTGGCTACACCTTC. The encoded protein is CASSLGDRGRGGYTF.

This clone showed up just a few times. The gene calls are TRBV5-1 and TRBJ2-7, with D unresolved. CDR1 and CDR2 from the germline V gene are SGHRS and YFSETQ. The V and J ends lost 0 bases and 2 bases respectively, with 9 bases between them. CDR3 length equals 14 residues. The CDR3 bases are TGCGCCAGCAGCTTGGACGGTCCGGCCTACGAGCAGTACTTC. Amino acids: CASSLDGPAYEQYF.

This clone was found once. J is TRBJ1-5 and V is TRBV19; 7 positions agree with TRBD1. The CDR3 has 14 residues. CDR1 is LNHDA, CDR2 SQIVND, per germline (reference sequence). The J segment lost 9 bases and the V segment lost 6 bases, leaving 11 bases of the junction unmatched. This chain's CDR3 is CASSSGTDDRPQHF. CDR3 DNA: TGTGCCAGTAGCTCCGGGACAGACGATCGGCCCCAGCATTTT.

J is TRBJ1-2 and V is TRBV18; the D is unclear. The CDR3 is 14 amino acids. Trimming removed 6 bases at V and 2 bases at J, with 13 bases between. Per germline, CDR1 KGHSH and CDR2 LQKENI. In nucleotides, the CDR3 is TGTGCCAGCTCCCCGGCGGATGGGAACTATGGCTACACCTTC. Translating gives CASSPADGNYGYTF.

The chain uses TRBV5-4 and TRBJ1-4, with D unclear. The V gene's germline CDR1 is SGHNT and CDR2 YYREEE (reference sequence). The V and J ends lost 0 bases and 8 bases respectively, with 11 bases between them. CDR3 size: 14 residues. As DNA, the CDR3 is TGTGCCAGCAGCTTGGAGCGGAACAAAGAAAAACTGTTTTTT. It specifies CASSLERNKEKLFF. The full variable domain, completed using reference TRBV5-4 and TRBJ1-4, is ETGVTQSPTHLIKTRGQQVTLRCSSQSGHNTVSWYQQALGQGPQFIFQYYREEENGRGNFPPRFSGLQFPNYSSELNVNALELDDSALYLCASSLERNKEKLFFGSGTQLSVL.

This rearrangement joins TRBV18 to TRBJ2-7; D gene ambiguous. CDR3 size: 14 residues. V was shortened by 3 bases and J by 4 bases, with 13 bases between the two germline ends. Germline V gives CDR1 KGHSH, CDR2 LQKENI. In DNA, the CDR3 is TGTGCCAGCTCACCCGCGACTGCTGGATACGAGCAGTACTTC. Protein: CASSPATAGYEQYF.

This chain joins TRBV25-1 and TRBJ2-2; 9 positions agree with TRBD1. The CDR3 is made up of 14 amino acids. The germline gives CDR1 MGHDK, CDR2 SYGVNS. J lost 4 bases, V lost 7 bases, and 4 bases had no gene match. The CDR3 region is CASTLTGGTGELFF. CDR3 DNA sequence: TGTGCCAGCACGCTGACAGGGGGCACCGGGGAGCTGTTTTTT. Full variable domain (missing parts from reference TRBV25-1 and TRBJ2-2): EADIYQTPRYLVIGTGKKITLECSQTMGHDKMYWYQQDPGMELHLIHYSYGVNSTEKGDLSSESTVSRIRTEHFPLTLESARPSHTSQYLCASTLTGGTGELFFGEGSRLTVL.

The chain has TRBV30 and TRBJ2-1, with 11 nucleotides matching TRBD2. In germline, CDR1 is GTSNPN, CDR2 SVGIG (reference sequence). J gave up 5 bases and V 1 base, and 1 base lay outside the gene matches. CDR3 length: 14 amino acids. As DNA, the CDR3 is TGTGCCTGGAGTGAGGGACTAGCGGACAATGAGCAGTTCTTC. This codes for CAWSEGLADNEQFF.

CDR3 residues: CASSPLGGQSSYEQYF. Here the CDR3 DNA reads TGTGCCAGCAGCCCACTCGGTGGGCAGAGCTCCTACGAGCAGTACTTC. The chain has TRBV7-8 and TRBJ2-7; D gene unclear. V was cut by 5 bases and J by 0 bases, with 17 bases left in between. This CDR3 has 16 amino acids. The germline CDR1 and CDR2 sequences are SGHVS and FQNEAQ.

To note about this clone: Other DNA sequences in the sample encode the same CDR3. The chain uses TRBV7-2 and TRBJ2-1; 8 positions match TRBD2. Germline CDR1 reads SGHTA; CDR2 reads FQGNSA. J lost 8 bases, V lost 3 bases, and 3 bases had no gene match. The CDR3 is made up of 13 amino acids. The CDR3 region is CASSFSGGDEQFF. The CDR3 DNA is TGTGCCAGCAGCTTCTCCGGGGGGGATGAGCAGTTCTTC. Together with reference TRBV7-2 and TRBJ2-1, the CDR3 gives the full variable domain: GAGVSQSPSNKVTEKGKDVELRCDPISGHTALYWYRQSLGQGLEFLIYFQGNSAPDKSGLPSDRFSAERTGGSVSTLTIQRTQQEDSAVYLCASSFSGGDEQFFGPGTRLTVL.

The V and J genes are TRBV18 and TRBJ1-2; 8 bases are a match to TRBD1. CDR3 length: 15 amino acids. The germline V gene has CDR1 KGHSH and CDR2 LQKENI. V lost 2 bases and J lost 4; bases outside the gene matches: 6. The DNA for the CDR3 is TGTGCCAGCTCACCATCGGACAGGGAGGGCTATGGCTACACCTTC. Encoded protein: CASSPSDREGYGYTF.

This clone was picked up one time. The chain has TRBV3-1 (or the pseudogene TRBV3-2) and TRBJ2-3; 7 nucleotides match TRBD2. Germline assignment: CDR1 LGHDT and CDR2 YNNKEL (reference sequence). J was trimmed by 5 bases and V by 2 bases; bases with no gene match: 4. The CDR3 is made up of 14 amino acids. The CDR3 DNA sequence: TGTGCCAGCAGCCAAAGCGGGGCGAAAGATACGCAGTATTTT. Protein product: CASSQSGAKDTQYF.

This chain uses TRBV12-3 or TRBV12-4 with TRBJ1-4; 8 bases agree with TRBD1. After removal of 5 bases from V and 8 bases from J, the junction contained 4 bases not matched to a gene. The CDR3 runs 13 residues. The CDR3 DNA follows: TGTGCCAGCAGTCTGGGACAGGTAGAAAAACTGTTTTTT. Translation gives CASSLGQVEKLFF.

CDR3 in amino acids: CASSLGLATDTQYF. CDR3 sequence (DNA): TGTGCCAGCAGTTTGGGACTAGCAACAGATACGCAGTATTTT. V and J are TRBV28 and TRBJ2-3; 9 nucleotides align to TRBD2. J gave up 3 bases and V 3 bases, and 1 base lay outside the gene matches. CDR1 MDHEN and CDR2 SYDVKM come from the germline V gene. CDR3 length: 14 amino acids.

The rearrangement uses TRBV27 and TRBJ2-7; TRBD2 aligns across 11 bases. The germline CDR1 and CDR2 sequences are MNHEY and SMNVEV (reference sequence). Trimming cost V 2 bases and J 0 bases; bases outside gene matches: 9. This CDR3 region has 18 residues. The DNA for the CDR3 is TGTGCCAGCAGTTTACGGCTAGCGGGGGGCTCGAGCTCCTACGAGCAGTACTTC. Protein sequence: CASSLRLAGGSSSYEQYF.

This chain joins TRBV7-2 and TRBJ2-5, with D possibly matching TRBD1 (6 bases). Germline V CDR1 and CDR2: SGHTA, FQGNSA. Trimming cost V 1 base and J 5 bases, with 17 bases left between them. The CDR3 covers 16 residues. The CDR3 sequence: CASSLDGSGVRETQYF. The DNA of the CDR3 is TGTGCCAGCAGCTTAGACGGCTCAGGGGTGAGGGAGACCCAGTACTTC.

The chain has TRBV7-2 and TRBJ2-7; unclear D gene. The germline V and J ends were trimmed by 1 base and 0 bases, with 10 bases remaining between them. There are 15 residues in the CDR3. Germline V gene sequence: CDR1 SGHTA, CDR2 FQGNSA. The CDR3 DNA sequence: TGTGCCAGCAGCTTAGAAGTGCAGCGCTCCTACGAGCAGTACTTC. This sequence encodes CASSLEVQRSYEQYF.

This rearrangement joins TRBV20-1 to TRBJ1-4; D gene uncertain. V was clipped by 3 bases and J by 5 bases, with 10 bases between them. This CDR3 has 13 amino acids. CDR1 and CDR2 from the germline V gene are DFQATT and SNEGSKA (reference sequence). The CDR3 protein is CSASRGKNEKLFF. CDR3 DNA sequence: TGCAGTGCTAGTCGCGGAAAGAATGAAAAACTGTTTTTT.

The chain uses TRBV6-5 and TRBJ2-7; 7 bases match TRBD2. The CDR3 is 15 amino acids. With V trimmed by 4 bases and J by 1 base, 7 bases remained unmatched. CDR1 is MNHEY and CDR2 is SVGAGI in the germline V gene. The CDR3 reads CASSFRVAGSYEQYF. For the CDR3, the DNA is TGTGCCAGCAGTTTCCGGGTAGCGGGTTCCTACGAGCAGTACTTC.

The chain recombines TRBV13 with TRBJ1-2, with TRBD1 matching 8 bases. Trimming at V came to 4 bases and at J to 8 bases, leaving 3 bases not matched to a gene. There are 12 residues in the CDR3. Germline V CDR1 and CDR2: PRHDT, FYEKMQ (reference sequence). Written as DNA, the CDR3 is TGTGCCAGCAGCTCAGGGGGCTACGGCTACACCTTC. Protein product: CASSSGGYGYTF. Combining the CDR3 with reference TRBV13 and TRBJ1-2 gives the whole variable domain AAGVIQSPRHLIKEKRETATLKCYPIPRHDTVYWYQQGPGQDPQFLISFYEKMQSDKGSIPDRFSAQQFSDYHSELNMSSLELGDSALYFCASSSGGYGYTFGSGTRLTVV.